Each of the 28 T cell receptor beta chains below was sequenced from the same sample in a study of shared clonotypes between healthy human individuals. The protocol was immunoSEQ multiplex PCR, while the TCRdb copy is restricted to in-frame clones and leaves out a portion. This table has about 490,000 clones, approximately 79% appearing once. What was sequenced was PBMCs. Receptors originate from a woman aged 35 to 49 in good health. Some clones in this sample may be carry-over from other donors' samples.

CDR3 region: CASSLRGQGAQTEAFF. In DNA, the CDR3 is TGTGCCAGCAGTTTGCGGGGACAGGGGGCGCAGACTGAAGCTTTCTTT. The V call is TRBV27, the J call TRBJ1-1; TRBD1 matches at 12 bases. This CDR3 is built from 16 residues. Germline V CDR1 and CDR2: MNHEY, SMNVEV (reference sequence). The V and J ends lost 3 bases and 5 bases, in that order; junction bases with no gene match: 7.

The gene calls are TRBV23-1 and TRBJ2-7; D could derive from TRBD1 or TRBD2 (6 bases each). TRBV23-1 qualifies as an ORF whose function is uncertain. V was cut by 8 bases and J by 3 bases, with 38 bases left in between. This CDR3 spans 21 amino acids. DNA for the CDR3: TGCGCCAGCGGCCAGGTTAGGAACCGGGACAATAGCGGCCGGGTTCGCTACGAGCAGTACTTC. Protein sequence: CASGQVRNRDNSGRVRYEQYF.

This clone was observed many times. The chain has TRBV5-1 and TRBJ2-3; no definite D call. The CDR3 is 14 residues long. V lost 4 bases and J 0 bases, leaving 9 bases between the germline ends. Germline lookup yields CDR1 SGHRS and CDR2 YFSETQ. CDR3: CASSPTTSTDTQYF. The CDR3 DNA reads TGCGCCAGCAGCCCTACAACTAGCACAGATACGCAGTATTTT.

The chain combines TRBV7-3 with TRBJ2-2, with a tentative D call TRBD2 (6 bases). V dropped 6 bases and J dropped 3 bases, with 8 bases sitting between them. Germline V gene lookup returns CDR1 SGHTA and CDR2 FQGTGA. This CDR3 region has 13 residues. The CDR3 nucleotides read TGTGCCAGCAGAGGCGGGGACACCGGGGAGCTGTTTTTT. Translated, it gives CASRGGDTGELFF.

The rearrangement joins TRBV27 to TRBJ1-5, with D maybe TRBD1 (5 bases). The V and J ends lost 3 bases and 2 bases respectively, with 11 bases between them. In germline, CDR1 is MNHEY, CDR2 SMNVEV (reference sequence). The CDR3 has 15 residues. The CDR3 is CASSFGGIGNQPQHF. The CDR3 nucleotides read TGTGCCAGCAGTTTTGGGGGGATCGGCAATCAGCCCCAGCATTTT.

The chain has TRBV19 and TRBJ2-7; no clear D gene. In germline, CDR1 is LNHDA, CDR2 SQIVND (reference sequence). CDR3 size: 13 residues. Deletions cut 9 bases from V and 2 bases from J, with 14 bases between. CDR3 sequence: CASGEVDTYEQYF. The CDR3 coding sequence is TGTGCCAGCGGCGAGGTAGACACCTACGAGCAGTACTTC. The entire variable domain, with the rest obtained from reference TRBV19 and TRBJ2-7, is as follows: DGGITQSPKYLFRKEGQNVTLSCEQNLNHDAMYWYRQDPGQGLRLIYYSQIVNDFQKGDIAEGYSVSREKKESFPLTVTSAQKNPTAFYLCASGEVDTYEQYFGPGTRLTVT.

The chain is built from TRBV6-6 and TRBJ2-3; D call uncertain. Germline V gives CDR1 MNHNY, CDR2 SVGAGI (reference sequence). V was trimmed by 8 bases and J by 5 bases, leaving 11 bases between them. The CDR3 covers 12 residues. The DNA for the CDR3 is TGTGCCAGCCTTTCGACTCTAGATACGCAGTATTTT. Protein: CASLSTLDTQYF.

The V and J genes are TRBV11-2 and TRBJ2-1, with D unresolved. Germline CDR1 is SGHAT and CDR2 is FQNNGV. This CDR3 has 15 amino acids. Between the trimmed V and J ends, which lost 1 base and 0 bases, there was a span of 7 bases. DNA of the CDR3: TGTGCCAGCAGCTTAGTAGGTAACTCCTACAATGAGCAGTTCTTC. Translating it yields CASSLVGNSYNEQFF.

Here the CDR3 reads CASGQGTIYGYTF. CDR3 in DNA: TGTGCCAGCGGGCAGGGAACTATCTATGGCTACACCTTC. The genes are TRBV10-3 and TRBJ1-2; tentative D call: TRBD1 (5 bases). Trimming removed 10 bases at V and 4 bases at J, with 16 bases between. Germline-derived CDR1 and CDR2 are ENHRY and SYGVKD. The CDR3 length is 13 residues.

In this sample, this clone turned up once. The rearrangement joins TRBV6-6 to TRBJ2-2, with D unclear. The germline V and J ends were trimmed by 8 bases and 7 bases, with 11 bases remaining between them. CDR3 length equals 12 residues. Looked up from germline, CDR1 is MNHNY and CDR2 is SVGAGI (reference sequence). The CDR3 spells CASRMEGGELFF. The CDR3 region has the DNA TGTGCCAGCCGGATGGAAGGCGGGGAGCTGTTTTTT.

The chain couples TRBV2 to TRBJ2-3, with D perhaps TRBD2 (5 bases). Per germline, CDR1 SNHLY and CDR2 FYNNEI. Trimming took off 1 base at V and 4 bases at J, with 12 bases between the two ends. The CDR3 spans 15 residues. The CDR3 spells CASSEEVLGPDTQYF. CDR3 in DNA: TGTGCCAGCAGTGAAGAAGTACTAGGTCCAGATACGCAGTATTTT.

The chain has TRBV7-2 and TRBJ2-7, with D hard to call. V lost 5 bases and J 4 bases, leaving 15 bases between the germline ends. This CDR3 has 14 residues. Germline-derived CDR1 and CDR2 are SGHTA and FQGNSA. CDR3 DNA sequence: TGTGCCAGCAGCCTTACTAACGGGCCATACGAGCAGTACTTC. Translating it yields CASSLTNGPYEQYF.

CDR3 nucleotide sequence: TGTGCCAGCAGTTCCGTAGGGGGACAGATGAACACTGAAGCTTTCTTT. This gives the protein CASSSVGGQMNTEAFF. The V gene is TRBV7-2, the J gene TRBJ1-1; 7 bases line up with TRBD1. V was clipped by 6 bases and J by 0 bases; unmatched bases: 10. Germline V gene sequence: CDR1 SGHTA, CDR2 FQGNSA. The length of the CDR3 is 16 residues.

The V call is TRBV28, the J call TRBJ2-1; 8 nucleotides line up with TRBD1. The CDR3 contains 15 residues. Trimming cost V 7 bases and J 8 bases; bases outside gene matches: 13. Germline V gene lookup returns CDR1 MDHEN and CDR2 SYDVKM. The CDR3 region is CASIPGAGGIDEQFF. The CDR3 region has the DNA TGTGCCAGCATTCCAGGGGCAGGGGGCATTGATGAGCAGTTCTTC. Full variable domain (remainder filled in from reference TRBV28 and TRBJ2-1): DVKVTQSSRYLVKRTGEKVFLECVQDMDHENMFWYRQDPGLGLRLIYFSYDVKMKEKGDIPEGYSVSREKKERFSLILESASTNQTSMYLCASIPGAGGIDEQFFGPGTRLTVL.

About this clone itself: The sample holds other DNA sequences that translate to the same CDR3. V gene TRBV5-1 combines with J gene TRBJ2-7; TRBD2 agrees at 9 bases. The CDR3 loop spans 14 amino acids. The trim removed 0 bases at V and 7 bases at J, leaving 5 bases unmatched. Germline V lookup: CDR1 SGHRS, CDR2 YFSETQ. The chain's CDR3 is CASSLGLAGSEQYF. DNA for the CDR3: TGCGCCAGCAGCTTGGGTCTAGCGGGAAGTGAGCAGTACTTC.

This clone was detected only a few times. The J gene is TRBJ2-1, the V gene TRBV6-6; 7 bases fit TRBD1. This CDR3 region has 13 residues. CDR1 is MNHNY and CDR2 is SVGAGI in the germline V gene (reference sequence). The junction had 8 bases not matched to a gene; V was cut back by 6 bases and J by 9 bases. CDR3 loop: CASSPGTDSEQFF. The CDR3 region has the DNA TGTGCCAGCAGCCCTGGGACAGATAGTGAGCAGTTCTTC.

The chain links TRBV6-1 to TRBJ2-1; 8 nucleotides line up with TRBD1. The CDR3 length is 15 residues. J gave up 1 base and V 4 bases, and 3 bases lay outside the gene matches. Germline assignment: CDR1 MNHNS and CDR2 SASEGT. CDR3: CASSARDRSYNEQFF. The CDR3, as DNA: TGTGCCAGCAGTGCCCGGGACAGGTCCTACAATGAGCAGTTCTTC.

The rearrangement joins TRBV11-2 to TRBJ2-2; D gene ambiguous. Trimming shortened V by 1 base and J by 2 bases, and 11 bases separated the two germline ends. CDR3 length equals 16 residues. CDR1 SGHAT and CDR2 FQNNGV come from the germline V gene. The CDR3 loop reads CASSLGPPLNTGELFF. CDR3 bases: TGTGCCAGCAGCTTAGGTCCACCTTTAAACACCGGGGAGCTGTTTTTT. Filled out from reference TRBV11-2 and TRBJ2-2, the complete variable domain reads EAGVAQSPRYKIIEKRQSVAFWCNPISGHATLYWYQQILGQGPKLLIQFQNNGVVDDSQLPKDRFSAERLKGVDSTLKIQPAKLEDSAVYLCASSLGPPLNTGELFFGEGSRLTVL.

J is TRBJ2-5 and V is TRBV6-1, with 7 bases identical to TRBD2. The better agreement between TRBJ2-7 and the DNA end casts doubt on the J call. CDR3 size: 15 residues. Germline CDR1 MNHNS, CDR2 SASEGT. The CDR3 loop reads CASSPRLAVYYEQYF. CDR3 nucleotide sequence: TGTGCCAGCAGTCCCCGGCTAGCGGTATACTACGAGCAGTACTTC.

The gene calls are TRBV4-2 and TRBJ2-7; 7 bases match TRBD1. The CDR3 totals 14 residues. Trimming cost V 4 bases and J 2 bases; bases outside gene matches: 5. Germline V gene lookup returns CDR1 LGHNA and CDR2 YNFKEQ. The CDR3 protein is CASSPDQGAYEQYF. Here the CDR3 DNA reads TGTGCCAGCAGCCCGGACCAGGGGGCCTACGAGCAGTACTTC.

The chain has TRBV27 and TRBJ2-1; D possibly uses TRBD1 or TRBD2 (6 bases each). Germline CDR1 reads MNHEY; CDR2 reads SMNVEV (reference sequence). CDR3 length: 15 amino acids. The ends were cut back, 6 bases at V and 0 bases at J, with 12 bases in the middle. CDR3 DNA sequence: TGTGCCAGCAGACGACAGGACTACTCCTACAATGAGCAGTTCTTC. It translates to CASRRQDYSYNEQFF.

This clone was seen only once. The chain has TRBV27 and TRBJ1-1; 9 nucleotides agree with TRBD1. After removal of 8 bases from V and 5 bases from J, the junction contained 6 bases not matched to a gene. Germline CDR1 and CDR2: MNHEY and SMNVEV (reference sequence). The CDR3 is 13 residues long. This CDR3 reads CASYTGGMTEAFF. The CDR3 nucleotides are TGTGCCAGCTACACAGGGGGCATGACTGAAGCTTTCTTT.

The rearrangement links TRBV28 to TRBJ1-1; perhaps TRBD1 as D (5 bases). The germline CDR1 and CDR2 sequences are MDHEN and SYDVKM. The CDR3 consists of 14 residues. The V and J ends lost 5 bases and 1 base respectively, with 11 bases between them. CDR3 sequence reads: CASSPTETNTEAFF. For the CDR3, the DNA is TGTGCCAGCAGTCCGACAGAAACGAACACTGAAGCTTTCTTT.

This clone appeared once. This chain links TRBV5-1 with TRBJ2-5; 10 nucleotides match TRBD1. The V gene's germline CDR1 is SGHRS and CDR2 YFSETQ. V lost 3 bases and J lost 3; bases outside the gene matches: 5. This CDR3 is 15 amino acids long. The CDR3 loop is CASSWTGTGEETQYF. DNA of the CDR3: TGCGCCAGCAGCTGGACCGGGACAGGGGAAGAGACCCAGTACTTC.

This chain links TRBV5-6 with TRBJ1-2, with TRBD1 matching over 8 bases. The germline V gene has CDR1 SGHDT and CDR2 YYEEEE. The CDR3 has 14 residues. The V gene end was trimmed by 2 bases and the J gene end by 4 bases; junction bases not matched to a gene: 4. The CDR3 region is CASSFYRGSYGYTF. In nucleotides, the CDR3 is TGTGCCAGCAGCTTCTACAGGGGGTCCTATGGCTACACCTTC.

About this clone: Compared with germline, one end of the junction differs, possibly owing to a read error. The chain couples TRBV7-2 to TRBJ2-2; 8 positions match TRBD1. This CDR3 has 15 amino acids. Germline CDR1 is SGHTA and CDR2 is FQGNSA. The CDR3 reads CASSLNRGNPGELFF. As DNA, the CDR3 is TGTGCCAGCAGCTTAAACAGGGGGAACCCCGGGGAGCTGTTTTTT. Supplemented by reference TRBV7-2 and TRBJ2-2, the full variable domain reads GAGVSQSPSNKVTEKGKDVELRCDPISGHTALYWYRQSLGQGLEFLIYFQGNSAPDKSGLPSDRFSAERTGGSVSTLTIQRTQQEDSAVYLCASSLNRGNPGELFFGEGSRLTVL.

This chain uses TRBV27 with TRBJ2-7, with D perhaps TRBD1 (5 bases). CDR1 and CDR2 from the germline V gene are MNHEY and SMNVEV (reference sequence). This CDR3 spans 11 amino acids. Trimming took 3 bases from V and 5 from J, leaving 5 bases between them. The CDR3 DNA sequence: TGTGCCAGCAGTTTGGGGCACGAGCAGTACTTC. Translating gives CASSLGHEQYF.

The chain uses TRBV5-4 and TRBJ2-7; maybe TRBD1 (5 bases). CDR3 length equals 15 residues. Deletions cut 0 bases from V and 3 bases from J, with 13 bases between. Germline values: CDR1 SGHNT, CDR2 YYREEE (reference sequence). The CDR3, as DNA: TGTGCCAGCAGCTTGGGGCAGGGAAAAAGCTACGAGCAGTACTTC. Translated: CASSLGQGKSYEQYF. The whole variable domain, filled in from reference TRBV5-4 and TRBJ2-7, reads ETGVTQSPTHLIKTRGQQVTLRCSSQSGHNTVSWYQQALGQGPQFIFQYYREEENGRGNFPPRFSGLQFPNYSSELNVNALELDDSALYLCASSLGQGKSYEQYFGPGTRLTVT.